The subject of this entry is one T cell receptor (beta chain). This record comes from a study of blood T cell repertoires in COVID-19. At the level of the study: Acute and convalescent COVID-19 specimens originated in the United States, Italy and Spain.

After removal of 10 bases from V and 10 bases from J, the junction contained 5 bases not matched to a gene. This CDR3 region has 12 residues. Germline V gene lookup returns CDR1 MNHEY and CDR2 SVGAGI. Authors' processing steps: Reference gene primer amplification gave estimated nucleated cell counts. Data came from immunoSEQ multiplex PCR; TCRdb stores just in-frame clones and leaves some out. V and J calls and clone size come straight from that table; D and trimming were deduced from the DNA. The top ten hold roughly 30% of the sample, which has about 200,000 clones, approximately 80% seen once. Sequencing input: peripheral blood. The receptor was isolated from a man aged 35 to 55 with acute or convalescent COVID-19. The chain uses TRBV6-5 and TRBJ1-6; TRBD1 matches at 9 bases. This chain's CDR3 is CATGQGQSPLHF. CDR3 nucleotides: TGTGCCACGGGACAGGGACAATCACCCCTCCACTTT.